A single T cell receptor (beta chain) is shown here with its context. Its antigen is unidentified. The sample is drawn from a study of beta chain features in type 1 diabetes. There was one heparinised blood draw per donor, averaging roughly 110 mL. CD45RO/CCR7/CD25/CD127/CD95/CD27 separated CD4+ naive, central memory, regulatory and stem cell-like memory cells by sorting. The isolated RNA, all of it, was reverse transcribed, so expressed TCRB transcripts were what got sequenced. The table came from immunoSEQ multiplex PCR; TCRdb's copy has only in-frame clones and leaves some out. The table lists roughly 400,000 clones, 8% to 10% of them singletons. General study results and limits: Moderately but significantly shorter TCRB CDR3s were found in Type 1 diabetes patients in all four CD4+ subsets.

The TCR was taken from a man aged 30 to 39 with type 1 diabetes. Sequences were obtained from central memory CD4+ T cells from blood.

Written as DNA, the CDR3 is TGCAGCGTCGTACAGGGCCATGGCTACACCTTC. Translated, it gives CSVVQGHGYTF. The rearrangement joins TRBV29-1 to TRBJ1-2, with D maybe TRBD1 (6 bases). V lost 6 bases to trimming and J lost 6 bases, with 11 bases between them. Germline loops: CDR1 SQVTM, CDR2 ANQGSEA. This CDR3 contains 11 residues.